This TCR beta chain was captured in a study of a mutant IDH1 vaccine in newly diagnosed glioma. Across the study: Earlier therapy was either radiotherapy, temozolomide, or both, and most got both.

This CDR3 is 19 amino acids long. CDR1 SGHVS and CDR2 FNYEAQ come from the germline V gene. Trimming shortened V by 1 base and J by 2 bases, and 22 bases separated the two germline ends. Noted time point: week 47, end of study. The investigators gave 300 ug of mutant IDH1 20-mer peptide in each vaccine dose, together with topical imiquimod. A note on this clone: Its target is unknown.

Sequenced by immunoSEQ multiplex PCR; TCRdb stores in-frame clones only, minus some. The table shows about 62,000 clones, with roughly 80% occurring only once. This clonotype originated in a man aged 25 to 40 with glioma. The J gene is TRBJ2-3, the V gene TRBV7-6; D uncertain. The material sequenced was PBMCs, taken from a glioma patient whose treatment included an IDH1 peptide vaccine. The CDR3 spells CASSLGARRSGLDTDTQYF. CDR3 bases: TGTGCCAGCAGCTTAGGTGCCCGGAGATCGGGCCTCGACACAGATACGCAGTATTTT.